The rows below give T cell receptor beta chains drawn from one sample of a study of blood T cell repertoires in COVID-19. The protocol was immunoSEQ multiplex PCR, while the TCRdb copy is restricted to in-frame clones and leaves out a portion. The sample lists about 250,000 clones, about nine tenths occurring once. The sample consisted of peripheral blood. These receptor sequences come from a woman aged 30 to 39 with COVID-19, enrolled during active disease. Both conserved end residues are part of each CDR3. The D gene is left open where the match is weak. Size is stated for part of the rows, as once, few or many counts, or as a class when the clone is expanded.

J: TRBJ2-7
size: NA
D: TRBD1
V: TRBV6-5
DNA: TGTGCCAGCCGGACAGGGAGCTCCTACGAGCAGTACTTC
CDR3: CASRTGSSYEQYF

J: TRBJ1-5
size: NA
D: NA
V: TRBV5-6
DNA: TGTGCCAGCAGCTTGGGACAGCACAATCAGCCCCAGCATTTT
CDR3: CASSLGQHNQPQHF

J: TRBJ1-6
size: NA
D: TRBD1
V: TRBV7-9
DNA: TGTGCCAGCAGCCCGCAAGGACAGGGACAATCACCCCTCCACTTT
CDR3: CASSPQGQGQSPLHF

J: TRBJ1-1
size: NA
D: NA
V: TRBV6-5
DNA: TGTGCCAGCAGGCAGGGCTTTGAAGCTTTCTTT
CDR3: CASRQGFEAFF

J: TRBJ1-6
size: NA
D: TRBD1
V: TRBV5-5
DNA: TGTGCCAGCAGCCACCGGGACAGTTGGACTCCTAATTCACCCCTCCACTTT
CDR3: CASSHRDSWTPNSPLHF

J: TRBJ2-3
size: NA
D: NA
V: TRBV28
DNA: TGTGCCAGCAGTCCACTATGGGATACGCAGTATTTT
CDR3: CASSPLWDTQYF

J: TRBJ2-1
size: NA
D: TRBD2
V: TRBV19
DNA: TGTGCCAGTAGTTTTGGCGGGGGGGCCCACTCCAATGAGCAGTTCTTC
CDR3: CASSFGGGAHSNEQFF

J: TRBJ1-2
size: NA
D: TRBD1
V: TRBV4-2
DNA: TGTGCCAGCAGCCAAGAGGGAGGACAGGGGCACTATGGCTACACCTTC
CDR3: CASSQEGGQGHYGYTF

J: TRBJ1-4
size: NA
D: NA
V: TRBV30
DNA: TGTGCCTGGAGTAGGACATCTGAAAAACTGTTTTTT
CDR3: CAWSRTSEKLFF

J: TRBJ2-3
size: NA
D: NA
V: TRBV2
DNA: TGTGCCAGCAACGTGGGGGGGCCTCGCACAGATACGCAGTATTTT
CDR3: CASNVGGPRTDTQYF

J: TRBJ2-1
size: NA
D: NA
V: TRBV6-5
DNA: TGTGCCAGCAGTTACTCAGGGCTAGCGAGGGGCGATGAGCAGTTCTTC
CDR3: CASSYSGLARGDEQFF

J: TRBJ1-5
size: NA
D: TRBD1
V: TRBV27
DNA: TGTGCCAGCAGTTTCCCTTCCACAGGGGGCAATCAGCCCCAGCATTTT
CDR3: CASSFPSTGGNQPQHF

J: TRBJ2-7
size: NA
D: TRBD2
V: TRBV6-4
DNA: TGTGCCAGCATTAAATCGACTAGCGGGGGGCCGTACGAGCAGTACTTC
CDR3: CASIKSTSGGPYEQYF

J: TRBJ1-5
size: NA
D: NA
V: TRBV29-1
DNA: TGCAGCGTCGCTCAGGGGAATCAGCCCCAGCATTTT
CDR3: CSVAQGNQPQHF

J: TRBJ2-5
size: NA
D: TRBD2
V: TRBV7-9
DNA: TGTGCCAGCAGCTCGGGACTAGCGGGGTTTGAGACCCAGTACTTC
CDR3: CASSSGLAGFETQYF

J: TRBJ2-5
size: NA
D: TRBD1
V: TRBV7-7
DNA: TGTGCTAGCAGCAAAGGACAGGGGGCAGGGGGAGAGACCCAGTACTTC
CDR3: CASSKGQGAGGETQYF

J: TRBJ1-2
size: NA
D: NA
V: TRBV6-2/TRBV6-3
DNA: TGTGCCAGCAGTTACTCGATGCAGAAAACCTATGGCTACACCTTC
CDR3: CASSYSMQKTYGYTF

J: TRBJ2-7
size: NA
D: NA
V: TRBV7-9
DNA: TGTGCCAGCATCCAGGCCCCAAACGAGCAGTACTTC
CDR3: CASIQAPNEQYF

J: TRBJ2-5
size: few
D: TRBD1
V: TRBV7-7
DNA: TGTGCTAGCAGCGTAGGGGGCGCAGAGACCCAGTACTTC
CDR3: CASSVGGAETQYF